A single sample gave rise to the 30 T cell receptor beta chains below, sequenced in a study of spatial heterogeneity in lung cancer. Overall study results and limits: It was found that expanded intratumoral alpha and beta TCR counts tracked tumor mutation counts.

Time point here: sample taken at primary tumor resection. TCRdb re-analysed the 5' RACE reads in MiXCR, keeping a single row per CDR3 protein. The sample has under 20,000 distinct CDR3 sequences, 9.5% to 10% seen once; the top ten hold about a fifth. The antigens for these receptors are not known. The sample consisted of lung tumor tissue, taken at surgery. The source of these receptors is a female donor with early-stage non-small cell lung cancer.

By frequency in the sample, this clonotype is medium-sized. This beta chain is an off-target read within a library intended for alpha chains, so its frequency means little. The chain links TRBV5-1 to TRBJ2-1; the D is unclear. The V end was cut by 4 bases, the J end by 6 bases, with 17 bases between. CDR3 size: 15 residues. The germline gives CDR1 SGHRS, CDR2 YFSETQ. Here the CDR3 DNA reads TGCGCCAGCAGCCCTGCTCCGGGCTCGGGCAATGAGCAGTTCTTC. Its protein product is CASSPAPGSGNEQFF.

Concerning this clonotype itself: Found in a library prepared for alpha chains, this beta chain is an off-target read, and its abundance has little meaning. CDR3 in DNA: TGTGCCAGCTCACGGGCAACCGAGCAGTTCTTC. The encoded protein is CASSRATEQFF. This chain uses TRBV18 with TRBJ2-1; D not resolved. Germline loops: CDR1 KGHSH, CDR2 LQKENI. Trimming took 4 bases from V and 10 from J, leaving 8 bases between them. The CDR3 is made up of 11 amino acids.

Turning to this clonotype: A library made for alpha chains picked up this beta chain off target, so its size means little. The genes are TRBV20-1 and TRBJ2-1; 11 nucleotides align to TRBD2. The V segment lost 6 bases and the J segment 4 bases; nucleotides outside the gene matches: 8. The germline V gene has CDR1 DFQATT and CDR2 SNEGSKA (reference sequence). CDR3 size: 15 residues. CDR3: CSAERLAGGYNEQFF. The CDR3, as DNA: TGCAGTGCGGAGAGGCTAGCGGGGGGTTACAATGAGCAGTTCTTC.

Concerning this clonotype itself: Little can be read into the size of this beta chain, an off-target read in a library designed for alpha chains. V usage is TRBV5-5 and J usage is TRBJ1-2; D is ambiguous. CDR3 length equals 15 residues. V lost 1 base and J lost 0, with 10 bases in between. Germline V gene sequence: CDR1 SGHKS, CDR2 YYEKEE (reference sequence). The chain's CDR3 is CASSLHEAANYGYTF. DNA for the CDR3: TGTGCCAGCAGCTTGCATGAGGCGGCTAACTATGGCTACACCTTC.

This clonotype was found many times. Since it is a stray read in a library aimed at alpha chains, this beta chain has a size that is not meaningful. The chain employs TRBV28 and TRBJ2-7; 9 bases are a match to TRBD2. Trimming took 2 bases from V and 9 from J; bases not matched to a gene: 8. The CDR3 consists of 14 residues. Germline CDR1 reads MDHEN; CDR2 reads SYDVKM. The CDR3 spells CASSLRAGGLGQYF. The CDR3 region has the DNA TGTGCCAGCAGTTTAAGAGCGGGGGGCCTGGGGCAGTACTTC.

The sample holds a few counts of this clonotype. Found in a library prepared for alpha chains, this beta chain is an off-target read, and its abundance has little meaning. The V and J genes are TRBV7-9 and TRBJ1-1; possible D gene TRBD1, 5 bases. This CDR3 has 15 residues. Trimming removed 3 bases at V and 6 bases at J, with 17 bases between. CDR1 and CDR2 from the germline V gene are SEHNR and FQNEAQ (reference sequence). The CDR3 loop is CASSFPSSGSPEAFF. CDR3 DNA: TGTGCCAGCAGCTTCCCAAGTTCAGGGTCCCCTGAAGCTTTCTTT. The full variable domain, completed using reference TRBV7-9 and TRBJ1-1, is DTGVSQNPRHKITKRGQNVTFRCDPISEHNRLYWYRQTLGQGPEFLTYFQNEAQLEKSRLLSDRFSAERPKGSFSTLEIQRTEQGDSAMYLCASSFPSSGSPEAFFGQGTRLTVV.

A word on this clonotype: This beta chain is a stray read from a library made for alpha chains; its abundance is not meaningful. The gene calls are TRBV14 and TRBJ2-5; D tentatively fits TRBD1 or TRBD2 (6 bases each). Trimming cost V 1 base and J 5 bases, with 8 bases left between them. The CDR3 sequence is 13 residues long. CDR1 and CDR2 (germline): SGHDN, FVKESK. CDR3 DNA sequence: TGTGCCAGCAGCCAAGTAGGGGGGGAGACCCAGTACTTC. It yields the protein CASSQVGGETQYF.

By its share, this clonotype is medium-sized. This beta chain slipped into a library made for alpha chains as a stray read, so its size is not meaningful. The chain couples TRBV20-1 to TRBJ1-2; maybe TRBD1 (5 bases). Looked up from germline, CDR1 is DFQATT and CDR2 is SNEGSKA (reference sequence). This CDR3 is built from 14 residues. V shed 0 bases and J shed 4 bases, with 12 bases lying between them. CDR3 amino acids: CSAREGEKVYGYTF. The CDR3 DNA follows: TGCAGTGCTAGAGAAGGGGAGAAGGTCTATGGCTACACCTTC.

This clonotype was counted many times. The library was designed around alpha chains, so this beta chain is a stray read whose abundance carries little weight. The chain has TRBV4-3 and TRBJ2-4, with 8 bases matching TRBD2. This CDR3 is 18 amino acids long. J was trimmed by 8 bases and V by 3 bases; bases with no gene match: 18. Per germline, CDR1 LGHNA and CDR2 YSLEER. CDR3 amino acids: CASSQGAARGGRIDIQYF. The CDR3 DNA is TGCGCCAGCAGCCAGGGGGCAGCCCGGGGGGGCCGGATTGACATTCAGTACTTC.

At least ten counts were recorded for this clonotype. This beta chain came through as a stray read in a library set up for alpha chains, and its size says little. The rearrangement uses TRBV9 and TRBJ2-2; D is unclear. From germline, CDR1 is SGDLS and CDR2 YYNGEE. Trimming took 3 bases from V and 9 from J, leaving 12 bases between them. This CDR3 comprises 13 residues. The CDR3 here is CASSEEMARELFF. The CDR3 coding sequence is TGTGCCAGCAGCGAGGAGATGGCGAGGGAGCTGTTTTTT.

In regard to this clonotype: Because the library targeted alpha chains, this beta chain is an off-target read whose size means little. The V gene is TRBV12-3 or TRBV12-4, the J gene TRBJ1-2; the D gene is possibly TRBD1 (5 bases). V lost 3 bases, J lost 2 bases, and 13 bases lay in between. The CDR3 loop spans 15 amino acids. CDR3 sequence (DNA): TGTGCCAGCAGTTTTGGGCCGACAGTAAACTATGGCTACACCTTC. This codes for CASSFGPTVNYGYTF.

This clonotype has a count of ten or more. This beta chain is a stray read from a library made for alpha chains; its abundance is not meaningful. CDR3: CASSSRRARNNSPLHF. The CDR3 bases are TGTGCCAGCAGCTCGCGGAGGGCACGGAATAATTCACCCCTCCACTTT. The V call is TRBV7-2, the J call TRBJ1-6; the D is unclear. Deletions cut 4 bases from V and 5 bases from J, with 15 bases between. This CDR3 is built from 16 residues. CDR1 is SGHTA and CDR2 is FQGNSA in the germline V gene.

This clonotype was seen repeatedly, ten times or more. With the library built for alpha chains, this beta chain is off target and its frequency is not meaningful. The chain carries TRBV6-5 and TRBJ2-7; no definite D call. The CDR3 extends over 12 amino acids. V was cut by 5 bases and J by 9 bases, with 14 bases left in between. The germline V gene has CDR1 MNHEY and CDR2 SVGAGI. CDR3 in amino acids: CASSPGRGRQYF. DNA for the CDR3: TGTGCCAGCAGTCCCGGGCGAGGACGGCAGTACTTC.

Concerning this clonotype itself: Since it is a stray read in a library aimed at alpha chains, this beta chain has a size that is not meaningful. The V gene is TRBV7-9, the J gene TRBJ1-1; no definite D call. The CDR3 is 12 residues long. From germline, CDR1 is SEHNR and CDR2 FQNEAQ (reference sequence). Trimming cost V 3 bases and J 4 bases, with 6 bases left between them. The DNA for the CDR3 is TGTGCCAGCAGCTTGTTCAGCACTGAAGCTTTCTTT. Its translation is CASSLFSTEAFF.

By share of the sample, this clonotype is medium-sized. The size of this beta chain means little, since it is a stray read in a library made for alpha chains. The gene calls are TRBV28 and TRBJ1-1; D gene ambiguous. V was cut by 7 bases and J by 2 bases, with 11 bases left in between. Germline loops: CDR1 MDHEN, CDR2 SYDVKM. CDR3 length equals 13 residues. The CDR3 is CASIPLSNTEAFF. The CDR3 DNA follows: TGTGCCAGCATCCCTTTAAGCAACACTGAAGCTTTCTTT.

In its sample, this clonotype was seen many times. Little can be read into the size of this beta chain, an off-target read in a library designed for alpha chains. V gene TRBV9 combines with J gene TRBJ1-5; D gene uncertain. The germline V gene encodes CDR1 SGDLS and CDR2 YYNGEE. CDR3 length: 14 residues. V lost 0 bases and J 0 bases, leaving 4 bases between the germline ends. The CDR3 nucleotides are TGTGCCAGCAGCGTAGGGAATAGCAATCAGCCCCAGCATTTT. This translates into CASSVGNSNQPQHF.

This clonotype was seen only once. This clone may be a read error of a much larger clone one base away. In a library made to pick up alpha chains, this beta chain is a stray read with a size that means little. V usage is TRBV7-3 and J usage is TRBJ1-1; D remains unclear. V lost 4 bases and J lost 0, with 9 bases in between. The germline gives CDR1 SGHTA, CDR2 FQGTGA. The CDR3 totals 14 residues. The CDR3 is CASSSHGLNTEAFF. In DNA form, the CDR3 reads TGTGCCAGCAGCTCCCACGGATTGAACACTGAAGCTTTCTTT.

This clonotype was detected many times. This beta chain is a stray sequence in a library constructed for alpha chains; its clone size is not meaningful. This rearrangement joins TRBV20-1 to TRBJ2-5; 8 positions match TRBD2. Trimming cost V 5 bases and J 1 base; bases outside gene matches: 12. CDR3 length: 16 amino acids. The germline gives CDR1 DFQATT, CDR2 SNEGSKA (reference sequence). The CDR3 loop reads CSAPKASGGLQETQYF. The CDR3 region has the DNA TGCAGTGCTCCAAAGGCAAGCGGGGGACTCCAAGAGACCCAGTACTTC.

A few counts support this clonotype. This beta chain lies outside the target of a library built for alpha chains; its clone size means little. This chain links TRBV5-1 with TRBJ1-1, with D perhaps TRBD1 (6 bases). CDR1 and CDR2 from the germline V gene are SGHRS and YFSETQ. The CDR3 length is 14 residues. Trimming stripped 4 bases from V and 4 bases from J, with 14 bases between. CDR3 sequence reads: CASSSRTEATEAFF. CDR3 bases: TGCGCCAGCAGCAGCAGGACAGAGGCCACTGAAGCTTTCTTT.

This clonotype was seen ten or more times. This beta chain is an unintended read in a library built for alpha chains; its size means little. This sequence joins TRBV9 and TRBJ2-3, with 7 bases lining up with TRBD2. Germline CDR1 is SGDLS and CDR2 is YYNGEE. The CDR3 runs to 16 residues. Unmatched junction bases numbered 6, after V lost 2 bases and J lost 0 bases. The CDR3 DNA reads TGTGCCAGCAGCGTCACTAGCGAAGGAAGCACAGATACGCAGTATTTT. This translates into CASSVTSEGSTDTQYF.

Sample share makes this clonotype medium-sized. This beta chain is a stray read from a library made for alpha chains; its abundance is not meaningful. J is TRBJ2-3 and V is TRBV20-1, with D perhaps being TRBD1 or TRBD2 (5 bases each). Germline assignment: CDR1 DFQATT and CDR2 SNEGSKA (reference sequence). V gave up 3 bases and J gave up 0 bases, with 13 bases separating them. The CDR3 is 15 amino acids. The CDR3 reads CSARGRDVSTDTQYF. The CDR3 DNA reads TGCAGTGCTAGGGGCCGGGACGTAAGCACAGATACGCAGTATTTT.

This clonotype was counted at least ten times. Little can be read into the size of this beta chain, an off-target read in a library designed for alpha chains. This sequence joins TRBV4-2 and TRBJ2-3; 9 positions match TRBD2. CDR1 and CDR2 (germline): LGHNA, YNFKEQ. V shed 4 bases, J shed 0 bases, and the junction held 2 bases outside the gene matches. CDR3 length: 15 residues. The CDR3 region has the DNA TGTGCCAGCAGCCGACTAGCGGTTAGCACAGATACGCAGTATTTT. Its protein is CASSRLAVSTDTQYF.

As to this clonotype: With the library built for alpha chains, this beta chain is off target and its frequency is not meaningful. The J gene is TRBJ1-1, the V gene TRBV6-1; D is undetermined. CDR1 is MNHNS, CDR2 SASEGT, per germline. V shed 1 base and J shed 3 bases, with 12 bases lying between them. The length of the CDR3 is 15 residues. CDR3 DNA sequence: TGTGCCAGCAGTGAAGGGGCCCCGAGGGACACTGAAGCTTTCTTT. As protein: CASSEGAPRDTEAFF.

Details on this clonotype: This beta chain is a stray read from a library made for alpha chains; its abundance is not meaningful. DNA of the CDR3: TGTGCCAGCAGTGAGGTTTCTGGGGCCAACGTCCTGACTTTC. Translation gives CASSEVSGANVLTF. The chain recombines TRBV6-4 with TRBJ2-6, with D unresolved. Between the trimmed V and J ends, which lost 3 bases and 1 base, there was a span of 4 bases. The CDR3 has 14 residues. CDR1 is MRHNA and CDR2 is SNTAGT in the germline V gene.

This clonotype was recorded at least ten times. This beta chain is a stray sequence in a library constructed for alpha chains; its clone size is not meaningful. The gene calls are TRBV7-2 and TRBJ1-1, with TRBD1 as a possible D gene (6 bases). The germline V gene encodes CDR1 SGHTA and CDR2 FQGNSA. With 5 bases removed from V and 1 base from J, the gap between germline ends came to 11 bases. The CDR3 is 14 amino acids. CDR3 sequence reads: CASSTKGQNTEAFF. CDR3 DNA: TGTGCCAGCAGCACTAAGGGACAGAACACTGAAGCTTTCTTT.

This clonotype was observed many times. Within a library made for alpha chains, this beta chain is off target, and its count is uninformative. This chain joins TRBV20-1 and TRBJ2-5, with TRBD1 as a possible D gene (5 bases). In germline, CDR1 is DFQATT, CDR2 SNEGSKA (reference sequence). V shed 0 bases and J shed 5 bases, with 16 bases lying between them. The CDR3 runs to 15 residues. The CDR3 reads CSARDSRVGSETQYF. CDR3 sequence (DNA): TGCAGTGCTAGAGACAGCAGGGTCGGATCCGAGACCCAGTACTTC.

This clonotype was observed many times. One end of the junction does not line up with germline, which may come from a read error. This beta chain is a stray read from a library made for alpha chains; its abundance is not meaningful. The rearrangement joins TRBV12-3 or TRBV12-4 to TRBJ2-3; TRBD2 aligns across 10 bases. The CDR3 extends over 14 amino acids. The CDR3 DNA is TGTGCCAGCAGTATAGCGGGGGGCGGAGATACGCAGTATTTT. It codes for CASSIAGGGDTQYF.

The sample holds many counts of this clonotype. This beta chain is off target for a library built for alpha chains, so its abundance means little. The V call is TRBV6-6, the J call TRBJ1-1; the D is unclear. Germline V gene sequence: CDR1 MNHNY, CDR2 SVGAGI (reference sequence). The V gene lost 9 bases and the J gene lost 1 base, with 12 bases spanning the gap. This CDR3 contains 13 residues. The CDR3 nucleotides are TGTGCCAGTGGAGGGTTCAAGAACACTGAAGCTTTCTTT. Residues: CASGGFKNTEAFF.

For this clonotype: A library prepared for alpha chains yielded this beta chain as an off-target read; its size is of little meaning. The chain couples TRBV20-1 to TRBJ2-7; 14 positions agree with TRBD2. Trimming took 6 bases from V and 6 from J; bases not matched to a gene: 7. CDR1 is DFQATT and CDR2 is SNEGSKA in the germline V gene (reference sequence). This CDR3 has 14 amino acids. CDR3 amino acids: CSATTGTSGGEQYF. The CDR3 DNA is TGCAGTGCAACCACCGGGACTAGCGGGGGCGAGCAGTACTTC.

In its sample, this clonotype was seen a few times. This beta chain is off target for a library built for alpha chains, so its abundance means little. The chain recombines TRBV18 with TRBJ1-2; 7 positions match TRBD1. Germline V CDR1 and CDR2: KGHSH, LQKENI. The V gene end was trimmed by 3 bases and the J gene end by 4 bases; junction bases not matched to a gene: 14. The CDR3 is 17 residues long. CDR3 loop: CASSPGPDRDRGYGYTF. The CDR3 nucleotides read TGTGCCAGCTCACCGGGGCCAGACAGGGACCGGGGCTATGGCTACACCTTC.